A single sample gave rise to the 2 T cell receptor beta chains below, sequenced in a study of blood T cell repertoires in COVID-19 (dated by TCRdb to about 2020). The library was made by the immunoSEQ multiplex PCR assay. TCRdb holds this immuneACCESS table with in-frame rearrangements only. Some clones are missing; in checked studies, unresolved V genes explain under half, and the rest has no known cause. This sample is represented by roughly 360,000 clones; more than 65% of them were singletons. Clones ranked in the top ten supply 0.85% to 1.2% of the sample. The sequenced material came from peripheral blood. The receptors were gathered from a human donor with acute or convalescent COVID-19. The donor label of this sample is uncertain.

The V and J genes are TRBV9 and TRBJ2-1; 8 bases align to TRBD2. The V gene end was trimmed by 1 base and the J gene end by 7 bases; junction bases not matched to a gene: 7. CDR1 SGDLS and CDR2 YYNGEE come from the germline V gene. The CDR3 runs 15 residues. In nucleotides, the CDR3 is TGTGCCAGCAGCGTAAATAGCGTAGCGGGGAATGAGCAGTTCTTC. Its protein is CASSVNSVAGNEQFF.

The count of this clone is one. The rearrangement uses TRBV18 and TRBJ1-5; 7 bases agree with TRBD1. CDR1 and CDR2 (germline): KGHSH, LQKENI. The ends lost 1 base at V and 6 bases at J; junction bases unmatched: 3. The CDR3 has 14 amino acids. CDR3 protein: CASSPQQGSQPQHF. CDR3 in DNA: TGTGCCAGCTCACCACAACAGGGGAGTCAGCCCCAGCATTTT.